This TCR beta chain was captured in a study of blood T cell repertoires in COVID-19. Study-level background: The samples span acute and convalescent COVID-19 from the United States, Italy and Spain.

Original handling: Estimated nucleated cell counts came from reference gene primer amplification. Only in-frame clones appear in the TCRdb table, and some are missing; sequencing was by immunoSEQ multiplex PCR. V, J and clone size are taken as reported in that table, and D and trimming were inferred from the DNA itself. Found here are fewer than 80,000 clones, around 86% of them singletons; the top ten hold more than 1%. The CDR3 is made up of 14 amino acids. Trimming removed 2 bases at V and 1 base at J, with 9 bases between. Germline lookup yields CDR1 SGHKS and CDR2 YYEKEE (reference sequence). Sequencing used peripheral blood. V gene TRBV5-5 combines with J gene TRBJ1-1; the D gene is possibly TRBD1 (6 bases). The clonotype originates from an older man with acute or convalescent COVID-19. In nucleotides, the CDR3 is TGTGCCAGCAGCTTAAGCAGGGGGAACACTGAAGCTTTCTTT. It yields the protein CASSLSRGNTEAFF.